This entry is about one T cell receptor beta chain. Its matching antigen is unknown. Both 60 Vbeta primers and 13 Jbeta primers went into the PCR. Original processing methods: A later analysis counted about 80 million unique TCR beta chains, around 11 million shared. The repertoire was sequenced with immunoSEQ multiplex PCR; TCRdb's copy has only in-frame clones and lacks some. That table furnishes V, J and clone size, whereas the DNA furnished D and trimming. The table lists around 74,000 clones, with around 4.4% in the top ten. These data are taken from a study of cytomegalovirus exposure and HLA in healthy donors. Regarding the study as a whole: Previously analyzed data showed that most TCR beta V segments were productive at a frequency of about 87% or about 30%.

The germline V gene has CDR1 MNHEY and CDR2 SMNVEV (reference sequence). The CDR3 contains 14 residues. The V gene end was trimmed by 7 bases and the J gene end by 2 bases; junction bases not matched to a gene: 5. The chain combines TRBV27 with TRBJ2-7; 10 bases are shared with TRBD2. The sequenced sample was PBMCs. The TCR was taken from a man aged 25 to 40 in good health and CMV-seronegative. The CDR3 reads CASNDLAGAYEQYF. The CDR3 nucleotides are TGTGCCAGCAACGATCTAGCGGGAGCCTACGAGCAGTACTTC.